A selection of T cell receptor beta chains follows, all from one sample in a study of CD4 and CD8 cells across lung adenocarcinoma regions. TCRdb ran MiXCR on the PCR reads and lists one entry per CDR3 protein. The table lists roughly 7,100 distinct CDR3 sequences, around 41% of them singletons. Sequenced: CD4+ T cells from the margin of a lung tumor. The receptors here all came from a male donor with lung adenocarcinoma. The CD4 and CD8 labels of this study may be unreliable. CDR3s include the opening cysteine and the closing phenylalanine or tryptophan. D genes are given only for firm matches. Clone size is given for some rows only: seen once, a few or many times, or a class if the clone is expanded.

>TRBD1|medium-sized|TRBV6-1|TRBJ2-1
TGTGCCAGCAGTGAATCGACAGGGGGCTCCTACAATGAGCAGTTCTTC
CASSESTGGSYNEQFF
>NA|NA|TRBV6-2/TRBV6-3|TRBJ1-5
TGTGCCAGCAGTCATCCACTCTACAGGGTTGATCAGCCCCAGCATTTT
CASSHPLYRVDQPQHF
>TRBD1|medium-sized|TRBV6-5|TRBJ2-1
TGTGCCAGCAGTTCGGGCAGGGGGCGAAGGTACAATGAGCAGTTCTTC
CASSSGRGRRYNEQFF
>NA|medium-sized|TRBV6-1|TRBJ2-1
TGTGCCAGCAGTCCAAACGGGGCCGCAAACAATATCTACGAGCAGTTCTTC
CASSPNGAANNIYEQFF
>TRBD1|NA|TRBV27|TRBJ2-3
TGTGCCAGGGGTTTAGGGGGCCCTGGGCAAGATACCCAGTATTTT
CARGLGGPGQDTQYF
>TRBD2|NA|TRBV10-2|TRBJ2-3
TGCGCCAGCAGTGAACACGGACTAGCGGGCGGAGATATTCAGTACTTT
CASSEHGLAGGDIQYF
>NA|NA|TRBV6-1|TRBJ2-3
TGTGCCAGCGGGGAAGGGGGGGTTAGGGGCCCAGATACGCAGTACTTT
CASGEGGVRGPDTQYF
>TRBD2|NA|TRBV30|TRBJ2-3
TGTGCCTGGGAGAAAGGCGGGAGGGCAGATACGCAGTATTTT
CAWEKGGRADTQYF
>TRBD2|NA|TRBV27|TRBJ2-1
TGTGCCAGCAGTTTGGCGGGAGCCTGGAATGAGCAGTTCTTC
CASSLAGAWNEQFF
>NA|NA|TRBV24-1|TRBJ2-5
TGTGCCACCAGTGACACAGGCCGGGACACCGGACTGACCCAGTACTTC
CATSDTGRDTGLTQYF
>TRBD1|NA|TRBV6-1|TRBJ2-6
TGTGCCAGCAGTGACCGGGACAGGGTCTCTGGGGCCAACGTCCTGACTTTC
CASSDRDRVSGANVLTF
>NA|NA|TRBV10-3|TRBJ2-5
TGTGCCATCAGTCCCGGCGGGGAGTACAATGAGCAGTACTTC
CAISPGGEYNEQYF
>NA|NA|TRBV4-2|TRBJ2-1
TGTGCCAGCAGCCGAGGGGGGGGAGAAGAGAATGAGCAGTTCTTC
CASSRGGGEENEQFF
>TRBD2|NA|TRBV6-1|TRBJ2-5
TGTGCCAGCAGTCCCCGGGTGGCGGGGGGTCAGGAGACCCAGTACTTC
CASSPRVAGGQETQYF
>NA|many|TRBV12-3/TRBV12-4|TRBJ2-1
TGTGCCAGCAGTTTCGGACACAACAATGAGCAGTTCTTC
CASSFGHNNEQFF
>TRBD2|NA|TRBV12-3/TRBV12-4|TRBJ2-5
TGTGCCAGCAGGCCGGGACTAGCGGGCCTAGAGACCCAGTACTTC
CASRPGLAGLETQYF
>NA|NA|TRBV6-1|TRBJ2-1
TGTGCCAGCAGCGATACGAGTGTGAGCACTGATGAGCAGTTCTTT
CASSDTSVSTDEQFF
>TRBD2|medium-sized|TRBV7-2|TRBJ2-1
TGTGCCAGCAGCTTAGTAGCGGGGGTCCCCAATGAGCAGTTCTTC
CASSLVAGVPNEQFF
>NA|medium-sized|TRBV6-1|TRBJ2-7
TGTGCCAGCAGTGAACCCCTAGCGCCTCCCTACGAGCAGTACTTC
CASSEPLAPPYEQYF
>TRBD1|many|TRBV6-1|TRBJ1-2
TGTGCCAGCATAAGGGACAGGGACTATGGCTACACCTTC
CASIRDRDYGYTF